This T cell receptor beta chain was identified in a study of T cells expressing NK-cell markers (dated by TCRdb to about 2020). In the study overall: About 8 donors provided sorted CD3+CD56+NKG2C+, CD3+CD56+NKG2C- and CD3+CD56-NKG2C+ T-cell subsets, whose TCR beta-chain repertoires were profiled. Of the eight sequenced donors, seven were found to be HCMV-seropositive and one was found to be HCMV-seronegative. Illumina HiSeq 2000/2500, MiSeq or NextSeq was used to sequence libraries as 2 x 150 bp reads. Randomly selected healthy volunteers, three men and five women, were used as the eight sequenced donors.

On this clonotype itself: This receptor's antigen is unknown.

Study-level results and caveats: For five or six donors, the dominant CD3+CD56+NKG2C+ clonotypes were among the top 10 CD8+ clonotypes and accounted for 1.0-7.0% of CD8+ T cells. Whether the expanded NKG2C-expressing T cell clones were specific for HCMV antigens remained unclear. Those dominant clonotypes were again the most abundant among CD3+CD56-NKG2C+ cells in a few donors, at about 25-65%.

The instrument given in TCRdb is Illumina HiSeq 2000. The TCR beta cDNA libraries were made using 5'RACE template switching, a step that added both a universal primer site and unique molecular identifiers. cDNA synthesis was primed from the TCR beta constant segment and was followed by two successive PCR amplification steps. On the study's bioinformatics: MIGEC handled demultiplexing of the reads and grouping by UMI, while MiTCR was used to assemble and quantify clonotypes. To remove erroneous sequences, TCR cDNA sequences were retained only when supported by two or more reads. The tcR package was used for downstream repertoire analysis, and clonotypes were matched between fractions using CDR3 nucleotide sequence together with V segment. VDJmatch was used to annotate antigen specificity against VDJdb, with one amino acid substitution in CDR3 allowed. Each CDR3 protein sequence appears as one entry after TCRdb reprocessed the reads, and no DNA is included. TCRdb, not the authors, supplied the V and J calls. The sample's own table lists roughly 420,000 distinct CDR3 sequences. The ten largest clones capture roughly 8% of the sample.

A commercial ELISA kit detecting HCMV-specific IgG in serum was used to determine HCMV serostatus. Peripheral blood mononuclear cells were isolated from blood by Ficoll density gradient centrifugation. Based on the germline V gene, the CDR1 and CDR2 sequences are SGHTA and FQGNSA. The CDR3 contains 16 residues, cysteine and phenylalanine counted. The DNA is not on file. The rearrangement joined TRBV7-2 to TRBJ1-5; TCRdb gives TRBD1 as the D gene, but with no DNA this cannot be confirmed. The clonotype originates from a woman between 18 and 69 years old in good health. The sample taken for sequencing was blood T cells: a sorted CD56 or NKG2C T cell subset, CD4+ or CD8+ T cells, or bulk PBMC T cells (not recorded which). The CDR3 region reads CASSFGRGRENQPQHF.